One sample yielded the 22 T cell receptor beta chains listed below, sequenced in a study of T cell responses to AZD1222 COVID-19 vaccine. Generated by immunoSEQ multiplex PCR, the TCRdb table keeps only in-frame clones and is missing some. The sample yields 97,000 or so clones, approximately 86% seen once. Material: peripheral blood, obtained on day 0 of AZD1222 vaccination. The receptor source for this set is an adult in good health.

The chain is built from TRBV28 and TRBJ2-2; tentatively, D is TRBD1 or TRBD2 (5 bases each). Germline loops: CDR1 MDHEN, CDR2 SYDVKM. V was shortened by 3 bases and J by 5 bases, with 13 bases between the two germline ends. The CDR3 consists of 15 residues. CDR3 bases: TGTGCCAGCAGTTTGCTCGGGACCGAAACCGGGGAGCTGTTTTTT. Protein product: CASSLLGTETGELFF. Full variable domain (outside the CDR3, taken from reference TRBV28 and TRBJ2-2): DVKVTQSSRYLVKRTGEKVFLECVQDMDHENMFWYRQDPGLGLRLIYFSYDVKMKEKGDIPEGYSVSREKKERFSLILESASTNQTSMYLCASSLLGTETGELFFGEGSRLTVL.

A few counts support this clone. This chain connects TRBV10-3 to TRBJ2-7; 11 bases align to TRBD1. Germline V gives CDR1 ENHRY, CDR2 SYGVKD. V lost 7 bases to trimming and J lost 2 bases; unmatched junction nucleotides: 4. This CDR3 region has 14 residues. CDR3 in amino acids: CAINRDRGTYEQYF. The DNA of the CDR3 is TGTGCCATCAACCGGGACAGGGGGACCTACGAGCAGTACTTC.

The CDR3 spells CASSDGTGFEKLFF. CDR3 nucleotides: TGTGCCAGCAGTGACGGGACAGGGTTTGAAAAACTGTTTTTT. The genes are TRBV25-1 and TRBJ1-4; the match to TRBD1 covers 9 bases. CDR1 and CDR2 from the germline V gene are MGHDK and SYGVNS. V shed 3 bases, J shed 7 bases, and the junction held 3 bases outside the gene matches. The CDR3 is made up of 14 amino acids.

The J gene is TRBJ2-2, the V gene TRBV27; no clear D gene. Per germline, CDR1 MNHEY and CDR2 SMNVEV (reference sequence). The CDR3 contains 15 residues. V lost 7 bases and J 0 bases, leaving 12 bases between the germline ends. DNA for the CDR3: TGTGCCAGCACCAGGACGGCCGCGAACACCGGGGAGCTGTTTTTT. Translation: CASTRTAANTGELFF.

V and J are TRBV4-3 and TRBJ2-2; D possibly corresponds to TRBD2 (6 bases). The CDR3 loop spans 15 amino acids. V lost 1 base and J 7 bases, leaving 13 bases between the germline ends. The germline V gene encodes CDR1 LGHNA and CDR2 YSLEER. The CDR3 DNA follows: TGCGCCAGCAGCCAAGGGGAGGCGGTGGGCGGGGAGCTGTTTTTT. It specifies CASSQGEAVGGELFF.

V usage is TRBV21-1 and J usage is TRBJ1-2; TRBD1 is taken as the D call from the table, unchecked against the DNA. TRBV21-1 is classified as a pseudogene. CDR3 length equals 15 residues. This CDR3 reads CASSRGRQGAEGYTF. The CDR3 DNA follows: TGTGCCAGCAGCAGGGGGCGACAGGGGGCGGAGGGCTACACCTTC.

The chain uses TRBV21-1 and TRBJ1-6; the D call TRBD1 from the table was never checked on the DNA. TRBV21-1 is a listed pseudogene. This CDR3 spans 15 amino acids. Here the CDR3 reads CARLGQGSYNSPLHF. For the CDR3, the DNA is TGTGCCAGGCTAGGACAGGGTTCCTATAATTCACCCCTCCACTTT.

CDR3 loop: CASSLGDRVYEQYF. The CDR3 region has the DNA TGTGCCAGCAGCTTGGGGGACAGAGTCTACGAGCAGTACTTC. The rearrangement links TRBV5-8 to TRBJ2-7; TRBD1 agrees at 7 bases. V shed 0 bases and J 3 bases; nucleotides not matched to a gene: 3. The CDR3 runs 14 residues. Germline assignment: CDR1 SGHTS and CDR2 YDEGEE.

The chain links TRBV10-3 to TRBJ2-7; TRBD2 might be the D (6 bases). The CDR3 totals 15 residues. Germline V gene lookup returns CDR1 ENHRY and CDR2 SYGVKD. Trimming cost V 0 bases and J 3 bases, with 12 bases left between them. CDR3 bases: TGTGCCATCAGTGAGTCGGAGGGAATTGGCTACGAGCAGTACTTC. Its protein is CAISESEGIGYEQYF.

The rearrangement links TRBV21-1 to TRBJ1-6. TRBV21-1 constitutes a pseudogene. This CDR3 has 14 amino acids. The CDR3 is CASNPPGRCSPLHF. Here the CDR3 DNA reads TGTGCCAGCAACCCCCCGGGTAGGTGTTCACCCCTCCACTTT.

This chain connects TRBV5-1 to TRBJ2-1; TRBD1 agrees at 10 bases. Losses at the gene ends were 0 bases for V and 9 bases for J; bases not matched to a gene: 6. CDR3 size: 15 residues. Per germline, CDR1 SGHRS and CDR2 YFSETQ. This CDR3 is CASSLGTGGSSEQFF. The CDR3 DNA follows: TGCGCCAGCAGCTTGGGGACAGGGGGATCGAGTGAGCAGTTCTTC.

The V gene is TRBV6-5, the J gene TRBJ1-4; D is unresolved. There are 13 residues in the CDR3. Germline CDR1 and CDR2: MNHEY and SVGAGI. V lost 5 bases, J lost 4 bases, and 8 bases lay in between. CDR3 amino acids: CASSTGINEKLFF. The CDR3, as DNA: TGTGCCAGCAGTACGGGGATTAATGAAAAACTGTTTTTT.

The chain couples TRBV11-2 to TRBJ1-1, with D perhaps matching TRBD1 (5 bases). The germline V gene has CDR1 SGHAT and CDR2 FQNNGV. This CDR3 has 16 residues. V was pared by 5 bases and J by 1 base, with 17 bases between. CDR3 nucleotide sequence: TGTGCCAGCAGCACCGGAGGGATCGGACAGAACACTGAAGCTTTCTTT. As protein: CASSTGGIGQNTEAFF.

J is TRBJ2-7 and V is TRBV11-2, with 8 positions matching TRBD2. The J segment lost 4 bases and the V segment lost 1 base, leaving 6 bases of the junction unmatched. This CDR3 is built from 15 residues. Looked up from germline, CDR1 is SGHAT and CDR2 is FQNNGV. CDR3 DNA: TGTGCCAGCAGCTTAGCAGCGGGAGTCAGGTACGAGCAGTACTTC. This gives the protein CASSLAAGVRYEQYF. The full variable domain, in which reference TRBV11-2 and TRBJ2-7 provide the parts outside the CDR3, is EAGVAQSPRYKIIEKRQSVAFWCNPISGHATLYWYQQILGQGPKLLIQFQNNGVVDDSQLPKDRFSAERLKGVDSTLKIQPAKLEDSAVYLCASSLAAGVRYEQYFGPGTRLTVT.

The chain is built from TRBV5-4 and TRBJ1-6, with 7 bases matching TRBD1. This CDR3 comprises 16 residues. The germline CDR1 and CDR2 sequences are SGHNT and YYREEE (reference sequence). With 2 bases clipped from V and 7 bases from J, the junction kept 9 bases outside the gene matches. The CDR3 sequence is CASSFWSTGFNSPLHF. Written as DNA, the CDR3 is TGTGCCAGCAGCTTCTGGTCGACAGGGTTCAATTCACCCCTCCACTTT.

CDR3 in amino acids: CASGQNSPLHF. CDR3 DNA sequence: TGTGCCAGTGGACAAAATTCACCCCTCCACTTT. The V call is TRBV19, the J call TRBJ1-6; D might be TRBD1 (5 bases). The CDR3 is 11 amino acids. CDR1 LNHDA and CDR2 SQIVND come from the germline V gene (reference sequence). Trimming removed 8 bases at V and 7 bases at J, with 6 bases between. The full variable domain, rest sourced from reference TRBV19 and TRBJ1-6, is DGGITQSPKYLFRKEGQNVTLSCEQNLNHDAMYWYRQDPGQGLRLIYYSQIVNDFQKGDIAEGYSVSREKKESFPLTVTSAQKNPTAFYLCASGQNSPLHFGNGTRLTVT.

The rearrangement joins TRBV19 to TRBJ2-1, with 10 bases identical to TRBD1. CDR3 size: 18 residues. The ends lost 2 bases at V and 0 bases at J; junction bases unmatched: 7. Germline V CDR1 and CDR2: LNHDA, SQIVND (reference sequence). The CDR3 coding sequence is TGTGCCAGTAGTATAAACAGGGGACAGGGGAGCTCCTACAATGAGCAGTTCTTC. Translated: CASSINRGQGSSYNEQFF.

This chain joins TRBV14 and TRBJ2-5; 8 nucleotides agree with TRBD2. The CDR3 runs to 16 residues. V lost 4 bases to trimming and J lost 2 bases; unmatched junction nucleotides: 9. In germline, CDR1 is SGHDN, CDR2 FVKESK. This chain's CDR3 is CASSRGRAGDQETQYF. Here the CDR3 DNA reads TGTGCCAGCAGCCGTGGGCGAGCGGGGGATCAAGAGACCCAGTACTTC. Looking up the rest from reference TRBV14 and TRBJ2-5 gives the full variable domain: EAGVTQFPSHSVIEKGQTVTLRCDPISGHDNLYWYRRVMGKEIKFLLHFVKESKQDESGMPNNRFLAERTGGTYSTLKVQPAELEDSGVYFCASSRGRAGDQETQYFGPGTRLLVL.

V and J are TRBV5-1 and TRBJ1-6; tentatively, D is TRBD1 (5 bases). This CDR3 is built from 16 residues. V was cut by 0 bases and J by 8 bases, with 15 bases left in between. Germline loops: CDR1 SGHRS, CDR2 YFSETQ. In DNA form, the CDR3 reads TGCGCCAGCAGCTTGGTTCGTCGAGACAGAGATTCACCCCTCCACTTT. This translates into CASSLVRRDRDSPLHF.

The V call is TRBV29-1, the J call TRBJ2-4; perhaps D is TRBD1 or TRBD2 (5 bases each). Germline V gives CDR1 SQVTM, CDR2 ANQGSEA. The CDR3 has 16 amino acids. V gave up 2 bases and J gave up 0 bases, with 14 bases separating them. CDR3 DNA: TGCAGCGTTGAAAAGATTTGGGACGGAGCCAAAAACATTCAGTACTTC. Amino acids: CSVEKIWDGAKNIQYF.

This chain connects TRBV6-2 or TRBV6-3 to TRBJ1-1; TRBD1 matches at 7 bases. The CDR3 runs to 16 residues. Germline-derived CDR1 and CDR2 are MNHEY and SVGEGT. V was clipped by 4 bases and J by 2 bases; unmatched bases: 10. DNA for the CDR3: TGTGCCAGCAGTTTAACGACAGGGAACGCCAACACTGAAGCTTTCTTT. This sequence encodes CASSLTTGNANTEAFF.

The sample holds one count of this clone. The rearrangement links TRBV4-3 to TRBJ2-7; TRBD2 agrees at 11 bases. The trim removed 0 bases at V and 3 bases at J, leaving 4 bases unmatched. The germline gives CDR1 LGHNA, CDR2 YSLEER. This CDR3 has 16 residues. The CDR3 sequence is CASSQETSGADYEQYF. The CDR3 DNA sequence: TGCGCCAGCAGCCAAGAGACTAGCGGGGCAGACTACGAGCAGTACTTC.